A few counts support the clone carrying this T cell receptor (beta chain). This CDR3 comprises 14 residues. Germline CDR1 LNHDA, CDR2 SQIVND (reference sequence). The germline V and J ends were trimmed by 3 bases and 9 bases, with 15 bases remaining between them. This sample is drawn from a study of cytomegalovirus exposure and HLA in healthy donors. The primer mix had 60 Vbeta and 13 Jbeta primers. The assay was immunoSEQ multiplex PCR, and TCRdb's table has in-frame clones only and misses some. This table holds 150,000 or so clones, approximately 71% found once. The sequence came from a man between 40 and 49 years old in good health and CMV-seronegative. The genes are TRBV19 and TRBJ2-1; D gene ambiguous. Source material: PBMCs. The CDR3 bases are TGTGCCAGTAGTATTCTGAGCCGCTCCGCTGAGCAGTTCTTC. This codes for CASSILSRSAEQFF.